These T cell receptor beta chains were read from a single sample in a study of shared clonotypes between healthy human individuals. Here immunoSEQ multiplex PCR was the method, and the copy in TCRdb shows in-frame clones only, minus some. The table records 400,000 to 600,000 clones, almost 80% of them present only once. What was sequenced was PBMCs. Receptors were obtained from a woman aged 35 to 49 in good health. Some clones in this sample may be carry-over from other donors' samples. The CDR3 runs from the conserved cysteine through the conserved F or W. Each record gives: CDR3 DNA, CDR3 protein, J gene, clone size, V gene, D gene. A D gene is named only where the DNA matches it firmly. Size values are once, few and many counts, or a class for expanded clones, and some rows have none.

cdr3_nt: TGCACCAGCAGCCACGGACGGGGGCGATGGACCGGGGAGCTGTTTTTT; cdr3_aa: CTSSHGRGRWTGELFF; j_call: TRBJ2-2; clone_size: .; v_call: TRBV1; d_call: .
cdr3_nt: TGTGCCATCAGCCCGGGGAGCCGGGGGGATCAGCCCCAGCATTTT; cdr3_aa: CAISPGSRGDQPQHF; j_call: TRBJ1-5; clone_size: .; v_call: TRBV10-3; d_call: .
cdr3_nt: TGTGCTAGCAGCTTAGGTTCAGGGTCTTCCTACGAGCAGTACTTC; cdr3_aa: CASSLGSGSSYEQYF; j_call: TRBJ2-7; clone_size: .; v_call: TRBV7-7; d_call: .
cdr3_nt: TGTGCCAGCAACCCGGGGTCTACCAAAAACATTCAGTACTTC; cdr3_aa: CASNPGSTKNIQYF; j_call: TRBJ2-4; clone_size: .; v_call: TRBV4-2; d_call: .
cdr3_nt: TGTGCCAGCAGCGGAAGGACAGGGGGCTCAGATACGCAGTATTTT; cdr3_aa: CASSGRTGGSDTQYF; j_call: TRBJ2-3; clone_size: .; v_call: TRBV9; d_call: TRBD1
cdr3_nt: TGTGCCAGCAGCGTAGCTGGGTTGGTACTAGCGGGAGAGGGCGACGGGGAGCTGTTTTTT; cdr3_aa: CASSVAGLVLAGEGDGELFF; j_call: TRBJ2-2; clone_size: .; v_call: TRBV9; d_call: TRBD2
cdr3_nt: TGCGCCAGCAGCCAAGAATTGACAGGCGGACTTAACTATGGCTACACCTTC; cdr3_aa: CASSQELTGGLNYGYTF; j_call: TRBJ1-2; clone_size: .; v_call: TRBV4-3; d_call: .
cdr3_nt: TGTGCCAGCAGCTGGAGGACAGGGGATGAAAATGAGCAGTTCTTC; cdr3_aa: CASSWRTGDENEQFF; j_call: TRBJ2-1; clone_size: .; v_call: TRBV7-2; d_call: TRBD1
cdr3_nt: TGTGCCAGCCCTTACGGGGTCACTGAAGCTTTCTTT; cdr3_aa: CASPYGVTEAFF; j_call: TRBJ1-1; clone_size: .; v_call: TRBV6-5; d_call: .
cdr3_nt: TGTGCCAGCAGTTTACTAGCGGGAGGCGAGCAGTACTTC; cdr3_aa: CASSLLAGGEQYF; j_call: TRBJ2-7; clone_size: .; v_call: TRBV28; d_call: TRBD2
cdr3_nt: TGTGCCAGCAGCTCTTACCAAGAGACCCAGTACTTC; cdr3_aa: CASSSYQETQYF; j_call: TRBJ2-5; clone_size: few; v_call: TRBV5-6; d_call: .
cdr3_nt: TGTGCCAGCAGCAAACCAGGGGGCGTCAACGAGCAGTACTTC; cdr3_aa: CASSKPGGVNEQYF; j_call: TRBJ2-7; clone_size: .; v_call: TRBV6-6; d_call: TRBD1
cdr3_nt: TGTGCCAGCAGCTGGAGCGGGGGAACGGAGACCCAGTACTTC; cdr3_aa: CASSWSGGTETQYF; j_call: TRBJ2-5; clone_size: .; v_call: TRBV7-2; d_call: TRBD2
cdr3_nt: TGTGCCAGCTCACAGGGACAGGTAGAGACTGGAAACACCATATATTTT; cdr3_aa: CASSQGQVETGNTIYF; j_call: TRBJ1-3; clone_size: .; v_call: TRBV18; d_call: TRBD1
cdr3_nt: TGTGCCAGCAGCCCGGGGGGGGCCAACGTCCTGACTTTC; cdr3_aa: CASSPGGANVLTF; j_call: TRBJ2-6; clone_size: once; v_call: TRBV7-9; d_call: .
cdr3_nt: TGTGCCAGTAGTATGCAGGGCATGAACACTGAAGCTTTCTTT; cdr3_aa: CASSMQGMNTEAFF; j_call: TRBJ1-1; clone_size: .; v_call: TRBV19; d_call: .
cdr3_nt: TGTGCCAGCTCACCACTGGAGGGGGCAGGCGAGCAGTACTTC; cdr3_aa: CASSPLEGAGEQYF; j_call: TRBJ2-7; clone_size: once; v_call: TRBV18; d_call: .
cdr3_nt: TGTGCCAGTAGTATAGGGGGCGAGCAGTACTTC; cdr3_aa: CASSIGGEQYF; j_call: TRBJ2-7; clone_size: .; v_call: TRBV19; d_call: .
cdr3_nt: TGTGCCAGCAGCCCCGGGCTAGCGAGCTACAATGAGCAGTTCTTC; cdr3_aa: CASSPGLASYNEQFF; j_call: TRBJ2-1; clone_size: few; v_call: TRBV4-2; d_call: .
cdr3_nt: TGCGCCAGCAGTGGGGGGGGGACCGAGAACACCGGGGAGCTGTTTTTT; cdr3_aa: CASSGGGTENTGELFF; j_call: TRBJ2-2; clone_size: .; v_call: TRBV10-1; d_call: TRBD2
cdr3_nt: TGTGCCAGCAGCCCAAGAGGGCAGGGTAATAATTCACCCCTCCACTTT; cdr3_aa: CASSPRGQGNNSPLHF; j_call: TRBJ1-6; clone_size: .; v_call: TRBV7-2; d_call: .